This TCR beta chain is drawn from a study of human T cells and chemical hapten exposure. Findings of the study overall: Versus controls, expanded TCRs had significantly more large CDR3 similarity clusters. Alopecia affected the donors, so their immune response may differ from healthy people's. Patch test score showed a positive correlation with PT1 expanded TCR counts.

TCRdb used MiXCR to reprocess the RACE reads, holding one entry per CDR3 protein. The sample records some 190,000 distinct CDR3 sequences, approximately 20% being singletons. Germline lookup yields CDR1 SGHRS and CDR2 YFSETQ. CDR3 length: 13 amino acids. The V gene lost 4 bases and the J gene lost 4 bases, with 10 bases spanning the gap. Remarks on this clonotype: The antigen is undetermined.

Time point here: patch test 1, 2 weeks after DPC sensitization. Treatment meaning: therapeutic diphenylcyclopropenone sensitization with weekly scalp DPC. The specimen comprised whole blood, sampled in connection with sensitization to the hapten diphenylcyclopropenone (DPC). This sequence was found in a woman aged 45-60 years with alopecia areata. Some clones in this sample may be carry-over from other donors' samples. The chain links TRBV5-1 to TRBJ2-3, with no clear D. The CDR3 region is CASSQGPSDTQYF. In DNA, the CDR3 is TGCGCCAGCAGCCAAGGACCCTCAGATACGCAGTATTTT.